Shown below are 26 T cell receptor beta chains from a single sample sequenced in a study of blood T cell repertoires in COVID-19. TCRdb's table, derived via immunoSEQ multiplex PCR, lists solely in-frame clones and lacks some. This table has 95,000 to 100,000 clones, roughly 90% appearing once. Sample: peripheral blood. The receptor source for this set is a human donor with COVID-19, enrolled during active disease. The donor label of this sample is uncertain.

The V gene is TRBV9, the J gene TRBJ1-3; D perhaps matches TRBD1 (6 bases). The V gene lost 0 bases and the J gene lost 0 bases, with 13 bases spanning the gap. Germline lookup yields CDR1 SGDLS and CDR2 YYNGEE. This CDR3 spans 17 amino acids. CDR3 sequence: CASSVGLRGTSGNTIYF. The CDR3, as DNA: TGTGCCAGCAGCGTAGGTTTGAGGGGGACCTCTGGAAACACCATATATTTT.

V gene TRBV11-3 combines with J gene TRBJ1-2, with no clear D. This CDR3 spans 13 amino acids. Trimming took 5 bases from V and 4 from J, leaving 11 bases between them. Germline CDR1 SGHNT, CDR2 YENEEA. In nucleotides, the CDR3 is TGTGCCAGCAGCACAGATACAGCCTATGGCTACACCTTC. Its translation: CASSTDTAYGYTF.

The CDR3: CASSESRANSPLHF. Written as DNA, the CDR3 is TGCGCCAGCAGTGAAAGCAGGGCTAATTCACCCCTCCACTTT. The genes are TRBV10-2 and TRBJ1-6, with D possibly being TRBD1 (5 bases). This CDR3 is 14 amino acids long. CDR1 and CDR2 (germline): WSHSY, SAAADI. The V gene lost 3 bases and the J gene lost 6 bases, with 9 bases spanning the gap.

This chain joins TRBV20-1 and TRBJ1-5; D perhaps matches TRBD1 (5 bases). This CDR3 has 14 amino acids. The germline V and J ends were trimmed by 3 bases and 0 bases, with 9 bases remaining between them. The germline gives CDR1 DFQATT, CDR2 SNEGSKA (reference sequence). The CDR3 coding sequence is TGCAGTGCTAGTCGGGGGAGTAGCAATCAGCCCCAGCATTTT. It codes for CSASRGSSNQPQHF.

The DNA for the CDR3 is TGTGCCAGCAGTTTGGTACAGGGGGCTGAGACCCAGTACTTC. Amino acids: CASSLVQGAETQYF. The chain is built from TRBV27 and TRBJ2-5, with 9 bases matching TRBD1. V shed 3 bases, J shed 5 bases, and the junction held 4 bases outside the gene matches. CDR3 length equals 14 residues. CDR1 is MNHEY, CDR2 SMNVEV, per germline (reference sequence).

This chain links TRBV18 with TRBJ2-7, with D maybe TRBD1 (6 bases). CDR1 and CDR2 (germline): KGHSH, LQKENI. The CDR3 covers 13 residues. V lost 3 bases, J lost 7 bases, and 13 bases lay in between. The CDR3 sequence is CASSPYREREQYF. CDR3 nucleotide sequence: TGTGCCAGCTCACCGTACAGGGAGAGGGAGCAGTACTTC.

About this clone itself: Other DNA variants within this sample encode the same CDR3. J is TRBJ2-1 and V is TRBV7-9; a possible D gene is TRBD2 (5 bases). The CDR3 totals 11 residues. CDR1 is SEHNR and CDR2 is FQNEAQ in the germline V gene (reference sequence). The V end lost 11 bases, the J end lost 2 bases, and 7 bases lay between the germline ends. The DNA of the CDR3 is TGTGCCCCCGGGACCTACAATGAGCAGTTCTTC. Translating gives CAPGTYNEQFF. Combining the CDR3 with reference TRBV7-9 and TRBJ2-1 gives the whole variable domain DTGVSQNPRHKITKRGQNVTFRCDPISEHNRLYWYRQTLGQGPEFLTYFQNEAQLEKSRLLSDRFSAERPKGSFSTLEIQRTEQGDSAMYLCAPGTYNEQFFGPGTRLTVL.

The chain uses TRBV18 and TRBJ1-5, with a tentative D call TRBD1 (5 bases). CDR1 KGHSH and CDR2 LQKENI come from the germline V gene. The CDR3 has 13 residues. The ends were cut back, 6 bases at V and 4 bases at J, with 10 bases in the middle. Here the CDR3 reads CASSPDRNQPQHF. The CDR3 DNA sequence: TGTGCCAGCTCCCCAGACAGAAATCAGCCCCAGCATTTT.

This chain joins TRBV28 and TRBJ1-2; D is perhaps TRBD1 (5 bases). V lost 6 bases and J 6 bases, leaving 14 bases between the germline ends. This CDR3 comprises 13 residues. The V gene's germline CDR1 is MDHEN and CDR2 SYDVKM. CDR3 loop: CASRGQGGHGYTF. The CDR3 region has the DNA TGTGCCAGCAGGGGGCAGGGTGGGCATGGCTACACCTTC.

J is TRBJ1-6 and V is TRBV7-9; D unresolved. CDR1 SEHNR and CDR2 FQNEAQ come from the germline V gene (reference sequence). Between the trimmed V and J ends, which lost 5 bases and 5 bases, there was a span of 19 bases. CDR3 length: 17 amino acids. The CDR3 coding sequence is TGTGCCAGCAGCAGAACTCCCCCGGAGGAAAATAATTCACCCCTCCACTTT. Encoded protein: CASSRTPPEENNSPLHF.

This clone was detected only once. The chain has TRBV2 and TRBJ1-5; 7 nucleotides align to TRBD1. The trim removed 5 bases at V and 2 bases at J, leaving 3 bases unmatched. Germline CDR1 and CDR2: SNHLY and FYNNEI. The CDR3 contains 14 residues. CDR3 loop: CASSPQGGNQPQHF. CDR3 coding DNA: TGTGCCAGCAGTCCCCAGGGGGGCAATCAGCCCCAGCATTTT.

In DNA form, the CDR3 reads TGTGCCAGCAGATCGACAGGGTCTTTGGAGACCCAGTACTTC. Its protein product is CASRSTGSLETQYF. V gene TRBV5-4 combines with J gene TRBJ2-5; 7 bases are a match to TRBD1. This CDR3 has 14 amino acids. The V and J ends lost 5 bases and 5 bases, in that order; junction bases with no gene match: 9. Germline-derived CDR1 and CDR2 are SGHNT and YYREEE (reference sequence).

This sequence joins TRBV7-3 and TRBJ2-5; 7 bases are shared with TRBD1. The CDR3 spans 13 residues. Germline CDR1 is SGHTA and CDR2 is FQGTGA. Trimming at V came to 6 bases and at J to 3 bases, leaving 4 bases not matched to a gene. The CDR3: CASRSDREETQYF. The CDR3 DNA follows: TGTGCCAGCAGGAGCGACAGGGAAGAGACCCAGTACTTC.

V gene TRBV4-2 combines with J gene TRBJ2-5; TRBD2 aligns across 9 bases. There are 15 residues in the CDR3. V lost 0 bases to trimming and J lost 12 bases; unmatched junction nucleotides: 11. CDR1 is LGHNA and CDR2 is YNFKEQ in the germline V gene. The CDR3 DNA sequence: TGTGCCAGCAGCCAAGAGGGGCTAGCGGGGAGAGAGGAGTACTTC. This translates into CASSQEGLAGREEYF.

The V call is TRBV11-3, the J call TRBJ2-1, with TRBD1 as a possible D gene (5 bases). The V gene lost 5 bases and the J gene lost 9 bases, with 14 bases spanning the gap. CDR3 length equals 13 residues. Germline V gives CDR1 SGHNT, CDR2 YENEEA. The CDR3 loop reads CASSQRQNREQFF. The CDR3 region has the DNA TGTGCCAGCAGCCAAAGACAGAACCGTGAGCAGTTCTTC.

The gene calls are TRBV19 and TRBJ2-7; 9 bases line up with TRBD1. Germline V gene lookup returns CDR1 LNHDA and CDR2 SQIVND (reference sequence). Trimming cost V 1 base and J 2 bases; bases outside gene matches: 3. The CDR3 is made up of 15 amino acids. CDR3: CASSIVGTGTYEQYF. CDR3 sequence (DNA): TGTGCCAGTAGTATAGTCGGGACAGGGACCTACGAGCAGTACTTC.

The sample holds a few counts of this clone. The chain joins TRBV10-2 to TRBJ1-5; TRBD1 agrees at 8 bases. The CDR3 is made up of 14 amino acids. The germline V gene has CDR1 WSHSY and CDR2 SAAADI. Trimming cost V 0 bases and J 6 bases; bases outside gene matches: 1. CDR3 amino acids: CASSESDRAQPQHF. In nucleotides, the CDR3 is TGCGCCAGCAGTGAGTCGGACAGGGCTCAGCCCCAGCATTTT.

V and J are TRBV7-6 and TRBJ2-5, with D perhaps matching TRBD1 (5 bases). V was clipped by 1 base and J by 8 bases, with 14 bases between them. The length of the CDR3 is 14 residues. Per the germline V gene, CDR1 is SGHVS and CDR2 is FNYEAQ. The CDR3 DNA reads as TGTGCCAGCAGCTTAGGCGCGACAGACACCACCCAGTACTTC. Its translation: CASSLGATDTTQYF.

This clone has a single count. This chain uses TRBV6-5 with TRBJ1-1; possible D gene TRBD1, 5 bases. Per germline, CDR1 MNHEY and CDR2 SVGAGI. V was trimmed by 0 bases and J by 2 bases, leaving 10 bases between them. The CDR3 length is 15 residues. The CDR3 DNA is TGTGCCAGCAGTTACTCGATCGGGGGAAACACTGAAGCTTTCTTT. It encodes CASSYSIGGNTEAFF.

This chain joins TRBV2 and TRBJ1-5, with TRBD1 matching 7 bases. In germline, CDR1 is SNHLY, CDR2 FYNNEI. With 7 bases clipped from V and 6 bases from J, the junction kept 12 bases outside the gene matches. This CDR3 spans 15 amino acids. Written as DNA, the CDR3 is TGTGCCAGCACGGCGGTGGGGACAGTCAGTCAGCCCCAGCATTTT. Amino acids: CASTAVGTVSQPQHF.

The V and J genes are TRBV20-1 and TRBJ1-2; tentative D call: TRBD1 (6 bases). Germline CDR1 and CDR2: DFQATT and SNEGSKA (reference sequence). This CDR3 spans 11 amino acids. As DNA, the CDR3 is TGCAGCCACCAGGGGCTTTATGGCTACACCTTC. As protein: CSHQGLYGYTF.

This chain connects TRBV6-5 to TRBJ1-4, with 7 bases fitting TRBD1. This CDR3 contains 14 residues. With V trimmed by 5 bases and J by 11 bases, 11 bases remained unmatched. Germline V gene data show CDR1 as MNHEY and CDR2 as SVGAGI. CDR3 nucleotides: TGTGCCAGCAGTCCCGGACAGGCGCCTGGTAAACTGTTTTTT. Translated, it gives CASSPGQAPGKLFF.

The rearrangement joins TRBV6-6 to TRBJ2-7; 7 positions match TRBD2. This CDR3 is built from 13 residues. The J segment lost 3 bases and the V segment lost 10 bases, leaving 9 bases of the junction unmatched. Germline V gene lookup returns CDR1 MNHNY and CDR2 SVGAGI (reference sequence). Here the CDR3 DNA reads TGTGCCACCGCCCGGGGGGACGACTACGAGCAGTACTTC. Encoded protein: CATARGDDYEQYF.

This clone is termed medium-sized. This chain links TRBV2 with TRBJ1-4, with a tentative D call TRBD1 (6 bases). The length of the CDR3 is 14 residues. CDR1 SNHLY and CDR2 FYNNEI come from the germline V gene. Trimming left V 7 bases short and J 6 bases short, with 15 bases between. The CDR3 region has the DNA TGTGCCAGCATTCAGGACAGATTCGATGAAAAACTGTTTTTT. Protein sequence: CASIQDRFDEKLFF.

The chain is built from TRBV6-1 and TRBJ2-7; D call uncertain. CDR1 MNHNS and CDR2 SASEGT come from the germline V gene. This CDR3 region has 14 residues. Trimming cost V 1 base and J 3 bases, with 10 bases left between them. The chain's CDR3 is CASSEDLRGYEQYF. DNA of the CDR3: TGTGCCAGCAGTGAAGACCTACGTGGCTACGAGCAGTACTTC.

The gene calls are TRBV5-1 and TRBJ1-2; perhaps TRBD1 as D (5 bases). Germline lookup yields CDR1 SGHRS and CDR2 YFSETQ. This CDR3 spans 15 amino acids. V was pared by 0 bases and J by 3 bases, with 12 bases between. The CDR3 region is CASSLAGQRDYGYTF. As DNA, the CDR3 is TGCGCCAGCAGCTTGGCAGGGCAACGCGACTATGGCTACACCTTC.